Below are 25 T cell receptor beta chains sequenced from a single sample in a study of T cell responses to AZD1222 COVID-19 vaccine. This table comes from immunoSEQ multiplex PCR, and its TCRdb copy is limited to in-frame clones, with some not included. The repertoire has around 50,000 clones, approximately 79% of them found once; the top ten carry roughly a tenth. Sequences were derived from peripheral blood, sampled on day 0 of AZD1222 vaccination. The source is an adult in good health.

The chain carries TRBV6-6 and TRBJ1-1; D gene ambiguous. The length of the CDR3 is 12 residues. V lost 8 bases and J 1 base, leaving 8 bases between the germline ends. Looked up from germline, CDR1 is MNHNY and CDR2 is SVGAGI (reference sequence). The CDR3 coding sequence is TGTGCCAGCCGCCTTCCGAACACTGAAGCTTTCTTT. This translates into CASRLPNTEAFF.

This clone was counted only a few times. The chain couples TRBV5-1 to TRBJ2-7; TRBD2 matches at 12 bases. Trimming cost V 4 bases and J 2 bases; bases outside gene matches: 10. This CDR3 region has 17 residues. CDR1 and CDR2 (germline): SGHRS, YFSETQ. CDR3 bases: TGCGCCAGCAGCCCCGTGACTAGCGGGAGACCGGCCTACGAGCAGTACTTC. Encoded protein: CASSPVTSGRPAYEQYF.

The chain is built from TRBV15 and TRBJ1-1; D is unclear. The germline V gene has CDR1 LNHNV and CDR2 YYDKDF (reference sequence). The CDR3 loop spans 15 amino acids. The V gene lost 0 bases and the J gene lost 1 base, with 9 bases spanning the gap. The CDR3 DNA is TGTGCCACCAGCAGAGAGGATATCTCGAACACTGAAGCTTTCTTT. Translated: CATSREDISNTEAFF.

The rearrangement links TRBV10-1 to TRBJ1-2; 7 positions agree with TRBD1. Germline-derived CDR1 and CDR2 are WNHNN and SYGVQD (reference sequence). The J segment lost 0 bases and the V segment lost 2 bases, leaving 3 bases of the junction unmatched. The CDR3 sequence is 15 residues long. The CDR3 DNA reads TGCGCCAGCAGTGAGAGAAGGGGGCCTAACTATGGCTACACCTTC. Residues: CASSERRGPNYGYTF.

J is TRBJ2-3 and V is TRBV3-1 (or the pseudogene TRBV3-2), with D perhaps matching TRBD1 or TRBD2 (6 bases each). The V gene lost 0 bases and the J gene lost 1 base, with 17 bases spanning the gap. This CDR3 is built from 18 residues. Germline lookup yields CDR1 LGHDT and CDR2 YNNKEL (reference sequence). The CDR3 loop is CASSQDPRRAGGTDTQYF. CDR3 DNA sequence: TGTGCCAGCAGCCAAGATCCGCGGAGGGCAGGGGGCACAGATACGCAGTATTTT.

The chain links TRBV19 to TRBJ1-2; D is unresolved. Germline values: CDR1 LNHDA, CDR2 SQIVND (reference sequence). Between the trimmed V and J ends, which lost 3 bases and 0 bases, there was a span of 8 bases. CDR3 length: 14 residues. The CDR3 nucleotides are TGTGCCAGTAGTATTTTCCGCGCTAACTATGGCTACACCTTC. Protein sequence: CASSIFRANYGYTF.

The J gene is TRBJ2-7, the V gene TRBV5-4; either TRBD1 or TRBD2 may supply D (5 bases each). The CDR3 has 14 residues. V shed 4 bases and J shed 3 bases, with 14 bases lying between them. CDR1 is SGHNT, CDR2 YYREEE, per germline (reference sequence). The CDR3 sequence: CASSRGGEGYEQYF. The CDR3 nucleotides are TGTGCCAGCAGCAGGGGTGGTGAGGGCTACGAGCAGTACTTC.

The chain links TRBV27 to TRBJ2-7, with 7 bases identical to TRBD1. V lost 5 bases to trimming and J lost 4 bases; unmatched junction nucleotides: 5. Germline values: CDR1 MNHEY, CDR2 SMNVEV (reference sequence). The CDR3 is made up of 13 amino acids. CDR3 amino acids: CASSLGQQYEQYF. The CDR3 nucleotides are TGTGCCAGCAGTCTGGGACAGCAATACGAGCAGTACTTC.

J is TRBJ1-6 and V is TRBV9, with TRBD1 as a possible D gene (5 bases). This CDR3 is built from 17 residues. CDR1 SGDLS and CDR2 YYNGEE come from the germline V gene. Trimming removed 0 bases from V and 0 bases from J, with 10 bases in between. CDR3 sequence: CASSVGPQGSYNSPLHF. The CDR3 DNA reads as TGTGCCAGCAGCGTAGGTCCCCAGGGCTCCTATAATTCACCCCTCCACTTT.

The rearrangement uses TRBV3-1 (or the pseudogene TRBV3-2) and TRBJ1-5, with D hard to call. Trimming took 4 bases from V and 0 from J, leaving 13 bases between them. Germline CDR1 LGHDT, CDR2 YNNKEL (reference sequence). The CDR3 sequence is 16 residues long. CDR3 nucleotides: TGTGCCAGCAGCCCTGACAATCCATATAGCAATCAGCCCCAGCATTTT. Its protein is CASSPDNPYSNQPQHF.

The rearrangement joins TRBV4-2 to TRBJ2-3; D gene uncertain. CDR3 length: 14 residues. Germline V gene sequence: CDR1 LGHNA, CDR2 YNFKEQ. Trimming cost V 1 base and J 6 bases, with 11 bases left between them. The CDR3 DNA is TGTGCCAGCAGCCAAGCTGAGGCTAGGGATACGCAGTATTTT. Translated: CASSQAEARDTQYF.

CDR3 in amino acids: CASSTGAMGEQYF. In DNA, the CDR3 is TGTGCCAGCAGCACCGGGGCAATGGGAGAGCAGTACTTC. The chain has TRBV25-1 and TRBJ2-7; D might be TRBD1 or TRBD2, each matching 5 bases. CDR1 and CDR2 (germline): MGHDK, SYGVNS. The CDR3 consists of 13 residues. V was cut by 6 bases and J by 7 bases, with 16 bases left in between.

This chain uses TRBV19 with TRBJ1-5; D ambiguous. Trimming took 6 bases from V and 0 from J, leaving 9 bases between them. In germline, CDR1 is LNHDA, CDR2 SQIVND (reference sequence). This CDR3 region has 14 residues. The CDR3 is CASREGFSNQPQHF. In DNA form, the CDR3 reads TGTGCCAGTAGAGAGGGATTTAGCAATCAGCCCCAGCATTTT.

This clone was seen once. The V gene is TRBV21-1, the J gene TRBJ1-3. TRBV21-1 represents a pseudogene. This CDR3 is built from 13 residues. CDR3: CASTLEIRDTIYF. The CDR3 DNA reads as TGTGCCAGCACCCTCGAGATTCGGGACACCATATATTTT.

The chain combines TRBV6-5 with TRBJ2-7; D is unresolved. Germline assignment: CDR1 MNHEY and CDR2 SVGAGI. The CDR3 consists of 16 residues. V shed 1 base and J shed 3 bases, with 16 bases lying between them. In DNA, the CDR3 is TGTGCCAGCAGTTACTTCCCCCCGTCGGGCCGCTACGAGCAGTACTTC. Its translation: CASSYFPPSGRYEQYF.

This chain uses TRBV12-3 or TRBV12-4 with TRBJ1-2; D ambiguous. The CDR3 is 12 residues long. The V end was cut by 6 bases, the J end by 4 bases, with 9 bases between. Written as DNA, the CDR3 is TGTGCCAGCAGCCCCGGTCCCTATGGCTACACCTTC. It encodes CASSPGPYGYTF.

The chain carries TRBV5-1 and TRBJ2-7; D possibly corresponds to TRBD2 (5 bases). The V and J ends lost 4 bases and 0 bases respectively, with 14 bases between them. Germline assignment: CDR1 SGHRS and CDR2 YFSETQ. This CDR3 contains 15 residues. CDR3 protein: CASSPSGRSSYEQYF. CDR3 bases: TGCGCCAGCAGCCCGAGCGGCCGAAGCTCCTACGAGCAGTACTTC. Drawing the rest from reference TRBV5-1 and TRBJ2-7, the complete variable domain is KAGVTQTPRYLIKTRGQQVTLSCSPISGHRSVSWYQQTPGQGLQFLFEYFSETQRNKGNFPGRFSGRQFSNSRSEMNVSTLELGDSALYLCASSPSGRSSYEQYFGPGTRLTVT.

V gene TRBV11-2 combines with J gene TRBJ2-7; D uncertain. The germline gives CDR1 SGHAT, CDR2 FQNNGV. This CDR3 has 11 amino acids. Between the trimmed V and J ends, which lost 5 bases and 0 bases, there was a span of 2 bases. The CDR3 protein is CASSPSYEQYF. CDR3 in DNA: TGTGCCAGCAGCCCCTCCTACGAGCAGTACTTC.

This chain uses TRBV4-2 with TRBJ2-1, with 7 bases aligning to TRBD2. Germline V lookup: CDR1 LGHNA, CDR2 YNFKEQ. Trimming at V came to 1 base and at J to 7 bases, leaving 19 bases not matched to a gene. This CDR3 spans 19 amino acids. Here the CDR3 reads CASSQGGWGGARERNEQFF. As DNA, the CDR3 is TGTGCCAGCAGCCAAGGTGGATGGGGAGGGGCCCGAGAGAGGAATGAGCAGTTCTTC.

This clone came up once. The rearrangement uses TRBV10-3 and TRBJ1-2; a weak D match, TRBD1 (6 bases). The germline V and J ends were trimmed by 6 bases and 6 bases, with 11 bases remaining between them. Per germline, CDR1 ENHRY and CDR2 SYGVKD. The CDR3 contains 12 residues. The CDR3 sequence is CAIRGGQHGYTF. CDR3 DNA sequence: TGTGCCATCAGGGGAGGACAGCATGGCTACACCTTC.

The genes are TRBV5-5 and TRBJ1-3; weak D call: TRBD1 (5 bases). With 4 bases removed from V and 0 bases from J, the gap between germline ends came to 20 bases. The germline gives CDR1 SGHKS, CDR2 YYEKEE (reference sequence). CDR3 length equals 18 residues. CDR3 residues: CASSPGLGGPRSGNTIYF. The CDR3 coding sequence is TGTGCCAGCAGCCCCGGACTTGGGGGACCCCGCTCTGGAAACACCATATATTTT.

This chain links TRBV5-8 with TRBJ1-5, with TRBD1 identical over 11 bases. The CDR3 is 16 residues long. Per the germline V gene, CDR1 is SGHTS and CDR2 is YDEGEE. Losses at the gene ends were 2 bases for V and 6 bases for J; bases not matched to a gene: 7. The CDR3 reads CASSFYGQGAGQPQHF. The CDR3 coding sequence is TGTGCCAGCAGCTTCTACGGACAGGGGGCGGGTCAGCCCCAGCATTTT.

The V call is TRBV7-3, the J call TRBJ1-3, with a weak D call TRBD1 (6 bases). Germline V gene sequence: CDR1 SGHTA, CDR2 FQGTGA. The CDR3 is 15 residues long. Trimming removed 4 bases at V and 2 bases at J, with 12 bases between. The CDR3 reads CASSSQGTPGNTIYF. Written as DNA, the CDR3 is TGTGCCAGCAGCTCTCAGGGGACGCCTGGAAACACCATATATTTT.

The chain uses TRBV7-2 and TRBJ1-3; unclear D gene. Germline V lookup: CDR1 SGHTA, CDR2 FQGNSA. This CDR3 region has 13 residues. Trimming took off 1 base at V and 2 bases at J, with 3 bases between the two ends. The DNA of the CDR3 is TGTGCCAGCAGCTTAGACGCTGGAAACACCATATATTTT. This codes for CASSLDAGNTIYF.

This chain uses TRBV7-9 with TRBJ1-5, with a weak D call TRBD1 (5 bases). The V gene lost 5 bases and the J gene lost 3 bases, with 11 bases spanning the gap. The CDR3 sequence is 14 residues long. Germline V gene lookup returns CDR1 SEHNR and CDR2 FQNEAQ (reference sequence). The CDR3 protein is CASSRGSANQPQHF. As DNA, the CDR3 is TGTGCCAGCAGCCGGGGCTCAGCCAATCAGCCCCAGCATTTT. Full variable domain (outside the CDR3, taken from reference TRBV7-9 and TRBJ1-5): DTGVSQNPRHKITKRGQNVTFRCDPISEHNRLYWYRQTLGQGPEFLTYFQNEAQLEKSRLLSDRFSAERPKGSFSTLEIQRTEQGDSAMYLCASSRGSANQPQHFGDGTRLSIL.